The clone carrying this TCR beta chain was seen only a few times. This sample was taken from a study of T-cell reconstitution after alpha-beta-depleted transplantation in children. Molecular barcoding with unique molecular identifiers was used for the TCRbeta library. MiXCR, applied by TCRdb to the PCR reads, yields one record per CDR3 protein. The sample consists of around 340,000 distinct CDR3 sequences, about 14% of them appearing once. The CDR3 loop spans 12 amino acids. The ends lost 6 bases at V and 8 bases at J; junction bases unmatched: 5. Germline assignment: CDR1 DFQATT and CDR2 SNEGSKA (reference sequence).

This sequence joins TRBV20-1 and TRBJ1-4, with 8 bases aligning to TRBD1. The sample was PBMCs, taken from the stem cell graft. The sequence was obtained from a human donor who donated a stem cell graft to a child with Fanconi anemia. Here the CDR3 reads CSAGTGEEKLFF. In DNA, the CDR3 is TGCAGTGCCGGGACAGGAGAGGAAAAACTGTTTTTT.